Listed below are T cell receptor beta chains from one sample, sequenced in a study of T cells in Graves' hyperthyroidism and ophthalmopathy. TCRdb itself ran the multiplex PCR reads through MiXCR, one entry per CDR3 protein. The profile shows more than 550,000 distinct CDR3 sequences, 15% to 20% of them singletons. The sample consisted of blood. The receptors were gathered from a man between 45 and 60 years old with Graves' hyperthyroidism. CDR3s include the opening cysteine and the closing phenylalanine or tryptophan. The D gene is left open where the match is weak. For some rows the clone size is stated as once, few or many, or as a class when expanded; others skip it.

v_gene	j_gene	len	d_gene	abundance	CDR3aa	CDR3nt
TRBV29-1	TRBJ2-1	14	.	many	CSVDGLAIINEQFF	TGCAGCGTTGATGGGCTAGCGATTATCAATGAGCAGTTCTTC
TRBV7-9	TRBJ2-7	15	TRBD1	many	CASSATGTASYEQYF	TGTGCCAGCAGCGCCACCGGGACAGCATCCTACGAGCAGTACTTC
TRBV7-9	TRBJ1-1	12	.	many	CASSRQGIGAFF	TGTGCCAGCAGTCGTCAGGGCATTGGAGCTTTCTTT
TRBV6-5	TRBJ1-3	15	TRBD1	many	CASSLQGASGNTIYF	TGTGCCAGCAGTCTACAGGGGGCCTCTGGAAACACCATATATTTT
TRBV28	TRBJ2-4	14	.	.	CASSLSELGNIQYF	TGTGCCAGCAGTTTATCAGAGCTGGGAAACATTCAGTACTTC
TRBV12-3/TRBV12-4	TRBJ2-1	16	TRBD2	many	CASSPRGGKAINEQFF	TGTGCCAGCTCCCCTCGGGGGGGTAAAGCGATCAATGAGCAGTTCTTC
TRBV29-1	TRBJ2-1	14	TRBD2	few	CSVEGLAGDNEQFF	TGCAGCGTTGAAGGACTAGCGGGGGACAATGAGCAGTTCTTC
TRBV12-3/TRBV12-4	TRBJ1-3	14	.	many	CASRDRFSGNTIYF	TGTGCCAGCAGGGACAGATTCTCTGGAAACACCATATATTTT
TRBV28	TRBJ2-7	11	.	many	CATTPAYEQYF	TGTGCCACTACGCCCGCCTACGAGCAGTACTTC
TRBV7-2	TRBJ2-7	13	.	few	CASRYSATYEQYF	TGTGCCAGCAGGTACAGCGCAACTTACGAGCAGTACTTC
TRBV4-1	TRBJ2-5	16	TRBD2	few	CASSQSSGRPVETQYF	TGCGCCAGCAGCCAAAGTAGCGGGAGACCCGTGGAGACCCAGTACTTC
TRBV11-1	TRBJ2-7	13	.	many	CASSLTDSYEQYF	TGTGCCAGCAGCTTAACGGACTCCTACGAGCAGTACTTC
TRBV4-2	TRBJ2-5	13	.	few	CASSQDGKETQYF	TGTGCCAGCAGCCAAGACGGGAAAGAGACCCAGTACTTC
TRBV12-3/TRBV12-4	TRBJ1-6	15	TRBD1	many	CASRLGQERNSPLHF	TGTGCCAGCAGACTGGGACAGGAACGTAATTCACCCCTCCACTTT
TRBV25-1	TRBJ2-3	18	TRBD1	once	CASSDTSLRTGDVDTQYF	TGTGCCAGCAGTGACACCTCCTTGAGGACAGGGGACGTAGATACGCAGTATTTT
TRBV4-1	TRBJ2-2	17	.	once	CASSQDAVLGDTGELFF	TGCGCCAGCAGCCAAGACGCGGTATTAGGCGACACCGGGGAGCTGTTTTTT
TRBV27	TRBJ2-2	18	.	many	CASSPRDSANGFTGELFF	TGTGCCAGCAGTCCTCGTGATAGCGCCAATGGATTCACCGGGGAGCTGTTTTTT
TRBV4-1	TRBJ2-7	18	.	few	CASSHVVSSQGSEYEQYF	TGCGCCAGCAGCCACGTAGTTAGTTCACAGGGTTCGGAGTACGAGCAGTACTTC
TRBV20-1	TRBJ2-3	16	TRBD1	many	CSANRGGQGITDTQYF	TGCAGTGCTAATAGAGGTGGACAGGGAATCACAGATACGCAGTATTTT
TRBV6-1	TRBJ2-5	14	.	.	CASSNGAFKETQYF	TGTGCCAGCAGCAACGGGGCCTTCAAAGAGACCCAGTACTTC
TRBV9	TRBJ2-7	15	.	few	CASSVGETSTYEQYF	TGTGCCAGCAGCGTTGGTGAGACATCGACCTACGAGCAGTACTTC
TRBV30	TRBJ2-1	13	TRBD1	many	CASEGDRADEQFF	TGTGCCTCCGAGGGGGACAGGGCTGATGAGCAGTTCTTC
TRBV2	TRBJ1-5	14	.	.	CASNGDYSNQPQHF	TGCGCCAGCAACGGAGATTATAGCAATCAGCCCCAGCATTTT
TRBV11-2	TRBJ2-5	15	TRBD1	few	CASSLAGTGPGTQYF	TGTGCCAGCAGCTTAGCAGGGACAGGGCCTGGGACCCAGTACTTC
TRBV3-1	TRBJ2-3	14	.	few	CASSQTRNADTQYF	TGTGCCAGCAGCCAAACTAGGAACGCAGATACGCAGTATTTT
TRBV24-1	TRBJ2-5	11	.	.	CATSEMQTQYF	TGTGCCACCAGTGAGATGCAGACCCAGTACTTC
TRBV15	TRBJ2-6	21	TRBD2	.	CATSRDLAGGPLRSGANVLTF	TGTGCCACCAGCAGAGATCTAGCGGGAGGGCCACTCCGCTCTGGGGCCAACGTCCTGACTTTC
TRBV15	TRBJ1-1	11	.	.	CATSRDAEAFF	TGTGCCACCAGCAGGGACGCTGAAGCTTTCTTT
TRBV5-1	TRBJ1-5	14	.	many	CASSLDGGNQPQHF	TGCGCCAGCAGCTTGGATGGGGGCAATCAGCCCCAGCATTTT
TRBV24-1	TRBJ2-1	17	.	.	CATSDRISPSSYNEQFF	TGTGCCACCAGTGATCGTATAAGTCCGAGCTCCTACAATGAGCAGTTCTTC
TRBV24-1	TRBJ2-6	16	.	.	CATSVTGHSGANVLTF	TGTGCCACCAGTGTCACAGGCCACTCTGGGGCCAACGTCCTGACTTTC
TRBV7-8	TRBJ2-2	16	.	few	CASSLSPQANTGELFF	TGTGCCAGCAGCTTAAGTCCGCAGGCGAACACCGGGGAGCTGTTTTTT
TRBV7-6	TRBJ1-6	16	TRBD1	few	CASSLRGQGSWSPLHF	TGTGCCAGCAGCTTGCGGGGACAGGGGTCTTGGTCACCCCTCCACTTT
TRBV19	TRBJ1-1	14	.	.	CASTPSSGYTEAFF	TGTGCCAGTACCCCAAGCTCGGGTTACACTGAAGCTTTCTTT
TRBV6-1	TRBJ2-3	16	.	.	CASTIGQGGRTDTQYF	TGTGCCAGCACGATTGGACAGGGAGGGAGGACAGATACGCAGTATTTT